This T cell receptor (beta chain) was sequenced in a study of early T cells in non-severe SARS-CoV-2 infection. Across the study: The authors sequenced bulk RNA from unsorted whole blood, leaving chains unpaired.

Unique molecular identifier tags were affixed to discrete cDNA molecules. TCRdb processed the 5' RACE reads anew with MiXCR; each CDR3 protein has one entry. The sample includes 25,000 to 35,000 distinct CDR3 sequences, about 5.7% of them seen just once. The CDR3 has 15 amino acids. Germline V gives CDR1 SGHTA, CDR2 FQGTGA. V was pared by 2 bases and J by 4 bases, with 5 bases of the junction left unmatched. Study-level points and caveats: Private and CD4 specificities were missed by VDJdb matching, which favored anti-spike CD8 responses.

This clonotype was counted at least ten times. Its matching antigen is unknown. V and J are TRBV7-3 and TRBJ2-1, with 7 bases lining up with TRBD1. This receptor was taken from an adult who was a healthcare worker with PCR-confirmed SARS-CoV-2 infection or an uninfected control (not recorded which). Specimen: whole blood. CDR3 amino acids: CASSLQAGGYNEQFF. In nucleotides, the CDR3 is TGTGCCAGCAGCTTACAGGCAGGGGGTTACAATGAGCAGTTCTTC.